This T cell receptor (beta chain) comes out of a study of blood T cells in healthy people across ages. About the research overall: Capture by template switching was about one barcoded beta molecule per two T cells. Study-wide results and caveats: Diversity was estimated from one million T cells, and these estimates were considered underestimates.

Primed by a sample-barcoded 5' primer and a J-beta primer mix, a second PCR proceeded for 7 to 11 cycles. TCRdb reprocessed the 5' RACE reads with MiXCR, giving one entry per CDR3 protein. The data hold 1.4 million to 1.5 million distinct CDR3 sequences, with around two fifths observed a single time. Samples each had at least 6 micrograms of total RNA extracted. Comment on this clonotype: Its cognate antigen is unknown.

The V gene end was trimmed by 6 bases and the J gene end by 5 bases; junction bases not matched to a gene: 4. The CDR3 length is 13 residues. Germline assignment: CDR1 MNHNS and CDR2 SASEGT. This chain connects TRBV6-1 to TRBJ2-3, with 8 nucleotides matching TRBD2. The sequence was obtained from a woman between 18 and 30 years old in good health. Sequencing was done on a sample of blood. The CDR3 sequence is CASRGLDGDTQYF. The CDR3 DNA sequence: TGTGCCAGCAGGGGACTAGACGGAGATACGCAGTATTTT.